The clone carrying this T cell receptor beta chain has at least ten counts. Its antigen remains unidentified. The record originates from a study of metastatic and nonmetastatic thyroid tumors. At the level of the study: From malignant and benign thyroid patients, repertoires in blood and in tumor or nodule tissue were compared. Study outcomes and limitations: Reports indicated that malignant thyroid tumors showed significantly higher TCR beta diversity than benign nodules did, in blood and tumor.

Nobody among the patients had been given any treatment before thyroid surgery. Trimming removed 3 bases from V and 3 bases from J; junction bases left unmatched: 13. Germline V gene data show CDR1 as DFQATT and CDR2 as SNEGSKA (reference sequence). This CDR3 comprises 18 residues. The authors' processing: Clinicopathological groups differed in CDR3, with these differences serving to build a distant-metastasis classifier for papillary thyroid cancer. With MiXCR, TCRdb reprocessed the PCR reads. TCRdb's processing, not the study's, gives the V and J calls here. The sample records around 28,000 clones, 13% being singletons.

The TCR was taken from a female donor with papillary thyroid cancer or a benign thyroid nodule (not recorded which). Some clones in this sample may be carry-over from other donors' samples. The material sequenced was blood. The V call is TRBV20-1, the J call TRBJ2-3; 12 bases match TRBD2. CDR3 nucleotide sequence: TGCAGTGCTAGGCCTCTAGCGGGAGGGCGGAGAGGGACAGATACGCAGTATTTT. Translated: CSARPLAGGRRGTDTQYF.